This TCR beta chain derives from a study of technical replicates of blood from a few donors. Data came from immunoSEQ multiplex PCR; TCRdb stores just in-frame clones and leaves some out. The sample has over 70,000 clones; roughly 90% are singletons. CDR1 is SNHLY and CDR2 is FYNNEI in the germline V gene. V was pared by 8 bases and J by 3 bases, with 14 bases between. The CDR3 extends over 13 amino acids. The sequenced sample consisted of T cells isolated from PBMCs. This receptor was obtained from a human donor in good health. The gene calls are TRBV2 and TRBJ2-7, with D unclear. The CDR3 region is CASLSNFGYEQYF. CDR3 in DNA: TGTGCCAGCCTAAGTAATTTTGGCTACGAGCAGTACTTC.